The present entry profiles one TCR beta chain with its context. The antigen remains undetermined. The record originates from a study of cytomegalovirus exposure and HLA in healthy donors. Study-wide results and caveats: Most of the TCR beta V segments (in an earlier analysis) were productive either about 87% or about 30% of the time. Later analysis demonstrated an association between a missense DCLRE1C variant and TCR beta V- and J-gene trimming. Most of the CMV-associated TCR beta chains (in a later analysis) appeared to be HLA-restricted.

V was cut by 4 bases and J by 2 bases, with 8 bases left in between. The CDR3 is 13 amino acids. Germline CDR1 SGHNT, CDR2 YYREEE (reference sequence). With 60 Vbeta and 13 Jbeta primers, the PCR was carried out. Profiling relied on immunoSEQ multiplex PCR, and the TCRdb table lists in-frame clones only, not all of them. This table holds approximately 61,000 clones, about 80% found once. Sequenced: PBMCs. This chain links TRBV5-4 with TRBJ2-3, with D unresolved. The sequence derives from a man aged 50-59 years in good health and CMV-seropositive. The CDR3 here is CASSVRYTDTQYF. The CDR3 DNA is TGTGCCAGCAGCGTGCGGTACACAGATACGCAGTATTTT.